A selection of T cell receptor beta chains follows, all from one sample in a study of blood T cell repertoires in COVID-19. Measured with immunoSEQ multiplex PCR; TCRdb has only the in-frame clones, and not every one. The table lists fewer than 150,000 clones, around 87% of them singletons. Sequenced material: peripheral blood. These receptors all come from a woman aged 60-70 years with acute or convalescent COVID-19. Both conserved end residues are part of each CDR3. The order of the fields is V gene, J gene, D gene, clone size, CDR3 length, CDR3 protein, CDR3 DNA. D genes are given only for firm matches. Rows give clone size only sometimes, using once, few, many, or a class for an expanded clone.

>TRBV10-3|TRBJ1-6|TRBD1|NA|17
CAISEGTGGSYNSPLHF
TGTGCCATCAGTGAGGGGACAGGGGGCTCCTATAATTCACCCCTCCACTTT
>TRBV14|TRBJ2-1|TRBD1|NA|17
CASSQLSTGEAFGEQFF
TGTGCCAGCAGCCAATTATCGACAGGGGAAGCATTCGGTGAGCAGTTCTTC
>TRBV5-1|TRBJ2-5|NA|NA|14
CASSLGAASETQYF
TGCGCCAGCAGCTTGGGAGCGGCGTCCGAGACCCAGTACTTC
>TRBV5-4|TRBJ2-7|TRBD2|NA|15
CASSLGASGSYEQYF
TGTGCCAGCAGCTTGGGGGCTAGCGGGAGCTACGAGCAGTACTTC
>TRBV6-5|TRBJ2-7|NA|NA|15
CASSLRTESSYEQYF
TGTGCCAGCAGCCTCCGGACAGAGAGCTCCTACGAGCAGTACTTC
>TRBV9|TRBJ1-2|TRBD1|NA|18
CASSPRQGDSEIGYGYTF
TGTGCCAGCAGCCCAAGACAGGGGGACAGCGAGATAGGTTATGGCTACACCTTC
>TRBV2|TRBJ1-1|NA|NA|14
CASSMDGRGTEAFF
TGTGCCAGCAGTATGGACGGGAGAGGAACTGAAGCTTTCTTT
>TRBV9|TRBJ1-2|NA|NA|14
CASSVEVRDYGYTF
TGTGCCAGCAGCGTTGAGGTCAGGGACTATGGCTACACCTTC
>TRBV5-4|TRBJ1-3|NA|NA|14
CASSLTVSGNTIYF
TGTGCCAGCAGCTTGACAGTCTCTGGAAACACCATATATTTT
>TRBV29-1|TRBJ2-3|TRBD2|NA|13
CSVGSGTPLRQYF
TGCAGCGTTGGTAGCGGGACCCCCTTGAGGCAGTATTTT
>TRBV7-9|TRBJ2-1|NA|NA|15
CASSLDGSLYNEQFF
TGTGCCAGCAGCTTAGACGGGAGTCTCTACAATGAGCAGTTCTTC
>TRBV18|TRBJ2-5|NA|NA|15
CASSRIAKPEGTQYF
TGTGCCAGCTCACGGATCGCAAAACCGGAGGGGACCCAGTACTTC
>TRBV19|TRBJ1-5|TRBD1|NA|18
CASSMGTGAFYSNQPQHF
TGTGCCAGTAGTATGGGGACAGGGGCCTTCTATAGCAATCAGCCCCAGCATTTT
>TRBV18|TRBJ1-1|NA|once|13
CASSPLQGEILFF
TGTGCCAGCTCACCACTGCAGGGCGAAATTTTATTCTTT
>TRBV5-5|TRBJ1-1|TRBD1|once|20
CASSLSERWTGGALNTEAFF
TGTGCCAGCAGCTTATCAGAAAGGTGGACAGGGGGCGCATTGAACACTGAAGCTTTCTTT
>TRBV6-5|TRBJ1-2|TRBD1|NA|14
CASRAGTARYGYTF
TGTGCCAGCAGAGCCGGGACAGCAAGGTATGGCTACACCTTC
>TRBV27|TRBJ1-5|TRBD1|NA|14
CAKIQGAGNQPQHF
TGTGCCAAGATACAGGGGGCCGGCAATCAGCCCCAGCATTTT
>TRBV27|TRBJ1-1|NA|NA|13
CASIGAKNTEAFF
TGTGCCAGCATTGGGGCCAAGAACACTGAAGCTTTCTTT
>TRBV24-1|TRBJ2-2|TRBD1|few|15
CATSERQGNTGELFF
TGTGCCACCAGTGAAAGACAGGGGAACACCGGGGAGCTGTTTTTT
>TRBV3-1/TRBV3-2|TRBJ2-5|TRBD2|NA|17
CASSYSRLAGHQETQYF
TGTGCCAGCAGCTACAGCCGATTAGCGGGACACCAAGAGACCCAGTACTTC
>TRBV25-1|TRBJ1-3|NA|few|14
CASSEERSGNTIYF
TGTGCCAGCAGTGAAGAACGGAGCGGAAACACCATATATTTT
>TRBV27|TRBJ1-5|TRBD1|NA|14
CASSLQGASQPQHF
TGTGCCAGCAGTTTACAGGGGGCCTCTCAGCCCCAGCATTTT
>TRBV5-4|TRBJ2-5|TRBD2|NA|16
CASSLGAGGPGETQYF
TGTGCCAGCAGCTTGGGTGCGGGAGGGCCAGGAGAGACCCAGTACTTC
>TRBV29-1|TRBJ1-2|TRBD1|once|13
CSVEGGTAYGYTF
TGCAGCGTTGAGGGCGGGACAGCCTATGGCTACACCTTC
>TRBV19|TRBJ1-5|NA|NA|11
CASRAETQLHF
TGTGCCAGTAGGGCGGAGACCCAATTGCATTTT
>TRBV5-4|TRBJ1-3|NA|NA|14
CASSLGTTGNTIYF
TGTGCCAGCAGCTTAGGGACAACTGGAAACACCATATATTTT
>TRBV14|TRBJ1-2|TRBD1|NA|14
CASSNRDRAYGYTF
TGTGCCAGCAGCAACCGGGACAGAGCGTATGGCTACACCTTC
>TRBV10-3|TRBJ1-1|NA|NA|11
CAIMIGVEAFF
TGTGCCATCATGATAGGAGTCGAAGCTTTCTTT
>TRBV19|TRBJ2-1|TRBD2|NA|15
CASSSRLAGFWEQFF
TGTGCCAGTAGTTCGAGACTAGCGGGTTTTTGGGAGCAGTTCTTC
>TRBV5-6|TRBJ2-1|NA|NA|13
CASSFGGSNEQFF
TGTGCCAGCAGCTTTGGGGGGTCCAATGAGCAGTTCTTC
>TRBV5-4|TRBJ2-7|NA|once|13
CASSFSGAYEQYF
TGTGCCAGCAGCTTCTCCGGGGCCTACGAGCAGTACTTC
>TRBV21-1|TRBJ2-1|NA|NA|13
CASSNCISHEQFF
TGTGCCAGCAGCAATTGTATCTCCCATGAGCAGTTCTTC
>TRBV9|TRBJ2-7|NA|NA|16
CASSVGGVLGPYEQYF
TGTGCCAGCAGCGTAGGGGGGGTACTAGGCCCCTACGAGCAGTACTTC
>TRBV18|TRBJ2-4|NA|NA|13
CASSPQGKGIQYF
TGTGCCAGCTCACCCCAGGGGAAGGGCATTCAGTACTTC
>TRBV15|TRBJ1-4|NA|NA|11
CATSTGGAPFF
TGTGCCACCAGCACCGGAGGGGCTCCTTTTTTT
>TRBV5-1|TRBJ2-2|TRBD2|NA|17
CASSLALSGRASGELFF
TGCGCCAGCAGCCTGGCCCTTAGCGGGAGGGCCAGCGGGGAGCTGTTTTTT
>TRBV5-4|TRBJ1-4|TRBD1|NA|14
CASSLGQGEEKLFF
TGTGCCAGCAGCTTGGGACAGGGGGAAGAAAAACTGTTTTTT
>TRBV7-9|TRBJ2-1|NA|NA|17
CASSSPPRDRRDNEQFF
TGTGCCAGCAGCTCCCCCCCTCGGGATCGCCGGGACAATGAGCAGTTCTTC
>TRBV6-5|TRBJ1-2|TRBD1|NA|15
CASSRPGQGNYGYTF
TGTGCCAGCAGTCGTCCGGGACAGGGCAACTATGGCTACACCTTC
>TRBV25-1|TRBJ2-5|NA|NA|14
CASSKAAAQETQYF
TGTGCCAGCAGTAAGGCGGCAGCCCAAGAGACCCAGTACTTC
>TRBV29-1|TRBJ1-3|TRBD1|once|15
CSVMHRGLEGNTIYF
TGCAGCGTTATGCACAGGGGGCTGGAAGGAAACACCATATATTTT
>TRBV19|TRBJ1-2|NA|NA|13
CASSITGSYGYTF
TGTGCCAGTAGTATAACAGGTTCCTATGGCTACACCTTC
>TRBV28|TRBJ2-1|TRBD1|once|17
CASSLGQGPFSYNEQFF
TGTGCCAGCAGTTTGGGACAGGGACCTTTCTCCTACAATGAGCAGTTCTTC
>TRBV2|TRBJ1-4|NA|NA|13
CASRARGGEKLFF
TGTGCCAGCAGGGCCAGGGGAGGGGAAAAACTGTTTTTT
>TRBV21-1|TRBJ1-2|NA|NA|15
CASSQPSSGMKGYTF
TGTGCCAGCAGCCAGCCCTCTTCAGGGATGAAAGGCTACACCTTC
>TRBV19|TRBJ1-6|TRBD1|few|17
CASSYRDRSSYNSPLHF
TGTGCCAGTAGCTATCGGGACAGGAGCTCCTATAATTCACCCCTCCACTTT
>TRBV5-5|TRBJ2-6|NA|NA|15
CASSLVGAGANVLTF
TGTGCCAGCAGCTTAGTAGGGGCTGGGGCCAACGTCCTGACTTTC
>TRBV5-8|TRBJ1-6|NA|NA|16
CASTRDGSSYNSPLHF
TGTGCCAGCACCCGAGACGGGAGCTCCTATAATTCACCCCTCCACTTT